This T cell receptor (beta chain) comes out of a study of shared clonotypes between healthy human individuals. Produced via immunoSEQ multiplex PCR; TCRdb's table is partial and in-frame only. The profile shows under 2,500,000 clones, approximately 94% of them singletons. Germline assignment: CDR1 SNHLY and CDR2 FYNNEI. The CDR3 loop spans 14 amino acids. Trimming took off 3 bases at V and 3 bases at J, with 10 bases between the two ends. About this clone: Other DNA sequences in the sample encode the same CDR3.

The chain employs TRBV2 and TRBJ2-3, with D maybe TRBD1 (6 bases). The source of this sequence is a young man in good health. The sequenced sample was naive CD4+ T cells sorted from blood. Described subset: CD45RA+ positively selected. The CDR3 reads CASSEGRGTDTQYF. The CDR3 DNA reads TGTGCCAGCAGTGAGGGCAGGGGAACAGATACGCAGTATTTT.